Following are 17 T cell receptor beta chains from one sample sequenced in a study of T cell clusters in autoimmune cytopenias. One tube held mixed TRB-A and TRB-B primer pools for touch-down PCR. With the multiplex PCR reads reprocessed, TCRdb shows one record per CDR3 protein and no DNA. This table lists 3,000 to 3,500 distinct CDR3 sequences. TRB was amplified from about 270 ng of peripheral blood genomic DNA per sample. The sequencing sample was made of peripheral blood. The receptors here all came from a human donor with an autoimmune cytopenia, with autoimmune hepatitis or in good health (not recorded which).

Judged by frequency, this clonotype is medium-sized. The V call is TRBV6-5, the J call TRBJ2-6. CDR3 length: 15 residues. Germline V lookup: CDR1 MNHEY, CDR2 SVGAGI. CDR3 sequence reads: CASSYSLSGANVLTF.

This clonotype is identified as medium-sized from frequency. The chain joins TRBV6-5 to TRBJ2-5; TCRdb indicates TRBD2, and absent DNA this call remains unverified. The CDR3 is 16 residues long. CDR1 and CDR2 from the germline V gene are MNHEY and SVGAGI. The CDR3 loop reads CASRQATWAAEETQYF.

Measured by frequency, this clonotype is medium-sized. The chain has TRBV19 and TRBJ1-6; TCRdb outputs TRBD1, but without DNA this stays unchecked. This CDR3 has 15 residues. Per the germline V gene, CDR1 is LNHDA and CDR2 is SQIVND (reference sequence). This CDR3 is CASIDRVGYNSPLHF.

V is TRBV13 and J is TRBJ2-5; TCRdb selects TRBD1, and the lack of DNA leaves this call unchecked. In germline, CDR1 is PRHDT, CDR2 FYEKMQ (reference sequence). CDR3 length: 14 residues. CDR3 region: CASSLDRGRETQYF. Supplemented by reference TRBV13 and TRBJ2-5, the full variable domain reads AAGVIQSPRHLIKEKRETATLKCYPIPRHDTVYWYQQGPGQDPQFLISFYEKMQSDKGSIPDRFSAQQFSDYHSELNMSSLELGDSALYFCASSLDRGRETQYFGPGTRLLVL.

The gene calls are TRBV20-1 and TRBJ2-3; TCRdb lists TRBD1, though no DNA is available to test this call. Germline V gives CDR1 DFQATT, CDR2 SNEGSKA (reference sequence). The CDR3 totals 11 residues. The CDR3 is CSVGGADTQYF.

This clonotype is labeled medium-sized based on frequency. The chain uses TRBV7-9 and TRBJ2-7; TCRdb returns TRBD1, unconfirmable since there is no DNA. The CDR3 runs 12 residues. Germline V gives CDR1 SEHNR, CDR2 FQNEAQ (reference sequence). This CDR3 reads CASSWGSYEQYF.

This rearrangement joins TRBV10-3 to TRBJ1-3. The CDR3 is 14 residues long. Germline loops: CDR1 ENHRY, CDR2 SYGVKD. CDR3 protein: CAIFDRSSGNTIYF.

This chain joins TRBV10-2 and TRBJ2-5; absent DNA, TCRdb's TRBD2 call cannot be checked. Germline V gene data show CDR1 as WSHSY and CDR2 as SAAADI. The CDR3 has 18 residues. The CDR3 region is CASSESSLRSGLQETQYF.

This clonotype shows up as medium-sized by frequency. The chain joins TRBV15 to TRBJ1-5; TCRdb's D call, TRBD1, is unchecked because there is no DNA. This CDR3 has 15 amino acids. From germline, CDR1 is LNHNV and CDR2 YYDKDF (reference sequence). CDR3 sequence: CATSTIREPGQPQHF.

The V call is TRBV23-1, the J call TRBJ2-4; TCRdb's D call, TRBD1, is unchecked because there is no DNA. TRBV23-1 carries the ORF label, with uncertain function. There are 17 residues in the CDR3. CDR3: CASPWGTEGAVKNIQYF.

The V gene is TRBV10-3, the J gene TRBJ2-7. CDR1 is ENHRY and CDR2 is SYGVKD in the germline V gene. The CDR3 is 13 residues long. This CDR3 reads CAISESGLVEQYF.

Considering frequency, this clonotype is medium-sized. The chain has TRBV7-9 and TRBJ2-7; TCRdb gives TRBD1 as the D gene, but with no DNA this cannot be confirmed. This CDR3 contains 15 residues. Germline CDR1 reads SEHNR; CDR2 reads FQNEAQ (reference sequence). This chain's CDR3 is CASSSPGQGSYEQYF.

This clonotype counts as medium-sized (0.01 to 0.1%) by frequency. This chain uses TRBV29-1 with TRBJ1-1; the TRBD1 assignment by TCRdb is unverifiable without DNA. Germline V CDR1 and CDR2: SQVTM, ANQGSEA. This CDR3 comprises 11 residues. The CDR3 protein is CSLTGGGEAFF.

This clonotype is medium-sized by frequency. The chain joins TRBV20-1 to TRBJ2-1; the D gene TCRdb calls, TRBD2, cannot be checked with no DNA. The CDR3 runs to 14 residues. The V gene's germline CDR1 is DFQATT and CDR2 SNEGSKA (reference sequence). The CDR3 protein is CSAQLAGLYNEQFF.

This clonotype ranks as large in terms of frequency. This chain links TRBV6-1 with TRBJ1-5. Germline V gene data show CDR1 as MNHNS and CDR2 as SASEGT. The CDR3 runs 16 residues. The CDR3 loop is CASSVADGDSNQPQHF.

The chain couples TRBV28 to TRBJ2-5; TCRdb selects TRBD1, and the lack of DNA leaves this call unchecked. The CDR3 consists of 13 residues. The germline V gene has CDR1 MDHEN and CDR2 SYDVKM. The CDR3 region is CASSFRDEPTQYF.

This clonotype is deemed medium-sized by its frequency. The chain is built from TRBV10-1 and TRBJ2-1; TCRdb's D call of TRBD1 is untestable without DNA. The length of the CDR3 is 12 residues. Germline values: CDR1 WNHNN, CDR2 SYGVQD (reference sequence). CDR3 sequence reads: CASSGAGDGQFF.